The T cell receptor (beta chain) under discussion was sequenced for a study of T cell responses to AZD1222 COVID-19 vaccine. This CDR3 has 15 residues. V lost 2 bases to trimming and J lost 2 bases; unmatched junction nucleotides: 4. Per the germline V gene, CDR1 is MNHEY and CDR2 is SVGEGT. This clone qualifies as medium-sized. Antigen specificity is unknown. General observations from the study: Compared with day 0, the breadth and depth of the Spike-specific TCR repertoire rose significantly after two doses of AZD1222. Of the AZD1222 recipients, only six were seropositive at baseline.

The assay was immunoSEQ multiplex PCR, and TCRdb's table has in-frame clones only and misses some. The top ten clones hold under 13% of a sample with 80,000 to 100,000 clones, 88% of them seen once. The chain has TRBV6-2 or TRBV6-3 and TRBJ2-5, with TRBD1 identical over 8 bases. This TCR was sampled from an adult in good health. The sequenced sample was peripheral blood, obtained on day 0 of MenACWY control vaccination. CDR3 protein: CASSYAGQGQETQYF. The CDR3 DNA is TGTGCCAGCAGTTACGCAGGACAGGGACAAGAGACCCAGTACTTC.